The next 21 T cell receptor beta chains were all read from a single sample in a study of blood T cell repertoires in COVID-19. Generated by immunoSEQ multiplex PCR, the TCRdb table keeps only in-frame clones and is missing some. The sample carries around 94,000 clones, roughly 90% recorded once. The sequencing input was peripheral blood. The receptors derive from a man at least 80 years old with acute or convalescent COVID-19.

The chain joins TRBV21-1 to TRBJ2-7; TRBD1, as called in the table, went unchecked against the DNA. TRBV21-1 is a documented pseudogene. The CDR3 has 12 amino acids. CDR3 DNA sequence: TGTGCCGGTGACAGGGACTCCTACGAGCAGTACTTC. Translated: CAGDRDSYEQYF.

The V and J genes are TRBV30 and TRBJ1-2; D is unclear. V was shortened by 5 bases and J by 8 bases, with 18 bases between the two germline ends. The CDR3 loop spans 13 amino acids. Germline V gives CDR1 GTSNPN, CDR2 SVGIG (reference sequence). This chain's CDR3 is CAWQPRETRGYTF. DNA for the CDR3: TGTGCCTGGCAGCCAAGGGAGACTCGGGGCTACACCTTC.

The rearrangement uses TRBV25-1 and TRBJ1-3; D gene uncertain. The V gene's germline CDR1 is MGHDK and CDR2 SYGVNS. The ends were cut back, 3 bases at V and 2 bases at J, with 8 bases in the middle. The CDR3 covers 14 residues. CDR3 loop: CASSDGVTGNTIYF. The CDR3, as DNA: TGTGCCAGCAGTGACGGGGTAACTGGAAACACCATATATTTT.

The sample holds one count of this clone. J is TRBJ1-4 and V is TRBV12-3 or TRBV12-4; D is possibly TRBD1 (6 bases). V was shortened by 5 bases and J by 8 bases, with 9 bases between the two germline ends. This CDR3 contains 12 residues. The CDR3: CASSRGGEKLFF. The CDR3 DNA reads TGTGCCAGCAGTCGGGGGGGCGAAAAACTGTTTTTT.

The chain employs TRBV2 and TRBJ2-1, with no clear D. The length of the CDR3 is 11 residues. The germline CDR1 and CDR2 sequences are SNHLY and FYNNEI. Trimming removed 4 bases from V and 12 bases from J, with 10 bases in between. CDR3 nucleotide sequence: TGTGCCAGCAGTGGAGTATCTGGGCAGTTCTTC. This codes for CASSGVSGQFF.

The J gene is TRBJ1-1, the V gene TRBV9, with 7 bases lining up with TRBD1. The germline gives CDR1 SGDLS, CDR2 YYNGEE. The CDR3 covers 13 residues. J was trimmed by 9 bases and V by 4 bases; bases with no gene match: 9. The CDR3 DNA sequence: TGTGCCAGCAGCTTCACAGGGGAATCCCAAGCTTTCTTT. Amino acids: CASSFTGESQAFF.

This chain links TRBV3-1 (or the pseudogene TRBV3-2) with TRBJ1-6; tentatively, D is TRBD1 (6 bases). The CDR3 contains 18 residues. Trimming shortened V by 0 bases and J by 7 bases, and 19 bases separated the two germline ends. The germline V gene has CDR1 LGHDT and CDR2 YNNKEL (reference sequence). The CDR3: CASSQDLAGALKNSPLHF. The CDR3 DNA reads TGTGCCAGCAGCCAAGATCTGGCGGGGGCATTAAAGAATTCACCCCTCCACTTT.

The chain is built from TRBV6-1 and TRBJ2-3; 10 bases are a match to TRBD2. V shed 2 bases, J shed 7 bases, and the junction held 9 bases outside the gene matches. Germline CDR1 reads MNHNS; CDR2 reads SASEGT. There are 16 residues in the CDR3. The CDR3, as DNA: TGTGCCAGCAGTGAAACTAGGACTAGCGGCAGGCATACGCAGTATTTT. This encodes CASSETRTSGRHTQYF.

CDR3: CASASDTEAFF. CDR3 nucleotide sequence: TGTGCCAGCGCCTCGGACACTGAAGCTTTCTTT. V usage is TRBV28 and J usage is TRBJ1-1; no definite D call. V was shortened by 8 bases and J by 3 bases, with 7 bases between the two germline ends. The CDR3 has 11 residues. Germline V gene lookup returns CDR1 MDHEN and CDR2 SYDVKM.

This clone showed up just once. The chain uses TRBV9 and TRBJ2-2; the match to TRBD1 covers 7 bases. Germline V gene data show CDR1 as SGDLS and CDR2 as YYNGEE. The CDR3 has 16 residues. The ends lost 4 bases at V and 1 base at J; junction bases unmatched: 7. CDR3 region: CASSPQGVGNTGELFF. DNA of the CDR3: TGTGCCAGCAGCCCCCAGGGGGTCGGGAACACCGGGGAGCTGTTTTTT.

This clone was recorded a few times. V usage is TRBV18 and J usage is TRBJ1-1; TRBD1 aligns across 8 bases. The CDR3 spans 15 residues. The V gene end was trimmed by 6 bases and the J gene end by 1 base; junction bases not matched to a gene: 7. Germline values: CDR1 KGHSH, CDR2 LQKENI. CDR3 sequence (DNA): TGTGCCAGCTCGTCCACAGGGGGAGGGAACACTGAAGCTTTCTTT. Translation gives CASSSTGGGNTEAFF.

The rearrangement links TRBV7-9 to TRBJ2-3; TRBD2 might be the D (5 bases). The germline CDR1 and CDR2 sequences are SEHNR and FQNEAQ (reference sequence). The CDR3 sequence is 14 residues long. The V gene lost 2 bases and the J gene lost 4 bases, with 10 bases spanning the gap. CDR3 residues: CASSLLGSADTQYF. The DNA of the CDR3 is TGTGCCAGCAGCTTACTGGGTAGCGCAGATACGCAGTATTTT. The variable domain in full, with the rest retrieved from reference TRBV7-9 and TRBJ2-3, is DTGVSQNPRHKITKRGQNVTFRCDPISEHNRLYWYRQTLGQGPEFLTYFQNEAQLEKSRLLSDRFSAERPKGSFSTLEIQRTEQGDSAMYLCASSLLGSADTQYFGPGTRLTVL.

The chain uses TRBV9 and TRBJ2-1, with TRBD2 identical over 10 bases. CDR1 and CDR2 (germline): SGDLS, YYNGEE. The V and J ends lost 1 base and 8 bases, in that order; junction bases with no gene match: 9. CDR3 length equals 16 residues. Written as DNA, the CDR3 is TGTGCCAGCAGCGTAAGCCGCCTAGCGGGAGTGCATGAGCAGTTCTTC. Encoded protein: CASSVSRLAGVHEQFF.

The V call is TRBV30, the J call TRBJ1-4, with D unresolved. Germline CDR1 is GTSNPN and CDR2 is SVGIG (reference sequence). V was pared by 5 bases and J by 3 bases, with 10 bases between. The CDR3 loop spans 13 amino acids. CDR3 DNA sequence: TGTGCCTGGGCCGCTAACTCTAATGAAAAACTGTTTTTT. Protein product: CAWAANSNEKLFF.

The CDR3 nucleotides read TGTGCCAGCAGCTTGGAACCAGGGACCGGGGAGCTGTTTTTT. Translation: CASSLEPGTGELFF. V usage is TRBV5-5 and J usage is TRBJ2-2; possible D gene TRBD1, 5 bases. The germline V and J ends were trimmed by 0 bases and 5 bases, with 8 bases remaining between them. From germline, CDR1 is SGHKS and CDR2 YYEKEE (reference sequence). CDR3 length: 14 amino acids.

The chain uses TRBV7-9 and TRBJ2-3; 13 bases agree with TRBD2. This CDR3 region has 14 residues. Germline V gene lookup returns CDR1 SEHNR and CDR2 FQNEAQ (reference sequence). V was clipped by 8 bases and J by 4 bases; unmatched bases: 3. This chain's CDR3 is CASGLAGAADTQYF. The CDR3 DNA sequence: TGTGCCAGCGGACTAGCGGGAGCGGCAGATACGCAGTATTTT.

J is TRBJ2-7 and V is TRBV6-6; a possible D gene is TRBD1 (5 bases). Trimming took off 3 bases at V and 2 bases at J, with 17 bases between the two ends. Germline CDR1 is MNHNY and CDR2 is SVGAGI (reference sequence). The CDR3 is made up of 16 amino acids. As DNA, the CDR3 is TGTGCCAGCAGTTATCCAAGGCAGGGAAACCCCTACGAGCAGTACTTC. Its translation: CASSYPRQGNPYEQYF.

The chain links TRBV5-1 to TRBJ2-1; TRBD1 aligns across 8 bases. CDR1 and CDR2 from the germline V gene are SGHRS and YFSETQ. V was clipped by 3 bases and J by 4 bases; unmatched bases: 9. The CDR3 is 16 residues long. Written as DNA, the CDR3 is TGCGCCAGCAGCTACCGAGCAGGGGGCCCATACAATGAGCAGTTCTTC. Its protein is CASSYRAGGPYNEQFF.

The rearrangement joins TRBV6-6 to TRBJ1-5; D remains ambiguous. CDR3 size: 14 residues. Germline V gene sequence: CDR1 MNHNY, CDR2 SVGAGI (reference sequence). The ends were cut back, 2 bases at V and 3 bases at J, with 8 bases in the middle. The CDR3 spells CASSYGEVNQPQHF. For the CDR3, the DNA is TGTGCCAGCAGTTACGGGGAGGTCAATCAGCCCCAGCATTTT.

V is TRBV27 and J is TRBJ2-7; TRBD2 matches at 9 bases. Germline V gives CDR1 MNHEY, CDR2 SMNVEV (reference sequence). The CDR3 covers 16 residues. V trimming: 5 bases; J trimming: 4 bases; junction bases outside the gene matches: 12. The CDR3 region is CASSGVYSGRGYEQYF. The DNA of the CDR3 is TGTGCCAGCAGTGGGGTTTATAGCGGGAGAGGGTACGAGCAGTACTTC.

The V gene is TRBV19, the J gene TRBJ2-2, with D possibly TRBD1 on 5 matching bases. V was cut by 8 bases and J by 5 bases, with 15 bases left in between. In germline, CDR1 is LNHDA, CDR2 SQIVND (reference sequence). The CDR3 covers 14 residues. In nucleotides, the CDR3 is TGTGCCAGTGGGGTGACAGCTCCGACCGGGGAGCTGTTTTTT. Protein: CASGVTAPTGELFF.